The present entry profiles one T cell receptor (beta chain) with its context. This receptor's antigen is unknown. Base qualities were left out, and no much larger clone turns up one base away. This specimen comes from a study of blood T cell repertoires in COVID-19 (dated by TCRdb to 2019 to 2021). Turning to the overall study: Samples from collaborators originated in the United States, Italy and Spain and spanned both the acute and convalescent phases of COVID-19. A freely available public database, intended as a resource for researchers studying the immune response to SARS-CoV-2, is where the repertoires were released. Subjects who had been exposed to COVID-19, were actively infected with it, or had recovered from it provided the deeply sampled blood TCRbeta repertoires that made up the dataset. Samples came from the ongoing ImmuneRACE study (first 160 participants) plus 1,254 subjects from 6 global collaborators. Where available, HLA class I and class II types were obtained from metadata supplied by the sample provider rather than from assay-based typing. Nearly every sample came with metadata listing a de-identified subject ID, COVID-19 status, age in years and sex. The prospective study material was composed of cDNA or gDNA derived from T cells, B-cell-depleted T cells, or PBMCs. Results and caveats for the whole study, not just this receptor: Clinical and demographic metadata were provided uncurated, with the amount varying by source and participant.

TCRbeta CDR3 regions were amplified from genomic DNA by means of the immunoSEQ Assay, a bias-controlled multiplex PCR. The study's own analysis went as follows. Nucleated cell counts per sample were estimated from amplification of reference gene primers within the assay. Sequence reads were collapsed and filtered to measure the absolute abundance of every unique TCRbeta CDR3 rearrangement. For each sample, productive Simpson clonality was calculated as the square root of Simpson's diversity index over productive rearrangements. Held by TCRdb, this immuneACCESS table contains in-frame sequences only and omits some clones. Under half of the omission traces to an unresolved V gene where checked; the cause of the rest is unknown. Clone size and V and J calls were adopted from that table, with D and trimming inferred from the DNA. Recorded for this sample are some 350,000 clones; around 87% of them occurred a single time. Less than 6% of the sample rests with the top ten.

Participants in the prospective study were aged 18 to 89 years, lived in more than 20 United States geographic areas, and enrolled through a virtual design. To assign participants to cohorts, the prospective study relied on clinical history that participants themselves reported in a screening survey and a study questionnaire. Recovered participants in ImmuneRACE Cohort 3 were defined as having two consecutive negative NP/OP PCR tests, clearance from a healthcare professional, or resolution of symptoms. Mobile phlebotomists in the prospective study collected whole blood, serum and a nasopharyngeal or oropharyngeal swab from every participant. Prospective study participants could optionally give additional blood draws and questionnaires over an approximately two-month period. Before DNA extraction, blood samples from the prospective study were shipped at room temperature or frozen. This sequence originates from a woman in her thirties who had recovered from COVID-19. The sample was PBMCs or T cells enriched from blood (not recorded which).

The encoded CDR3 is CASSSRLAMSTSTDTQYF. The DNA sequence is as follows: TGTGCCAGCAGCTCAAGACTAGCGATGTCGACTAGCACAGATACGCAGTATTTT. The chain couples TRBV7-6 to TRBJ2-3; TRBD2 lines up with 8 middle nucleotides. From the cysteine up to the phenylalanine, the CDR3 has a length of 18 residues. Only the CDR3 portion is preserved as DNA: 54 bases, with reading frame beginning at the first base. Clipping removes 4 bases from V and 0 bases from J, with 12 as the unmatched junction base count. The germline V gene sets CDR1 to SGHVS and CDR2 to FNYEAQ.